Following are 5 T cell receptor beta chains from one sample sequenced in a study of human T cells and chemical hapten exposure. Stated time point: patch test 1, 2 weeks after DPC sensitization. Treatment of the sample: therapeutic diphenylcyclopropenone sensitization with weekly scalp DPC. TCRdb recomputed calls from the RACE reads with MiXCR, one row per CDR3 protein. The table has 70,000 to 80,000 distinct CDR3 sequences, around a third seen once. The specimen was whole blood, collected in connection with sensitization to the hapten diphenylcyclopropenone (DPC). Receptor source: a man aged 35-49 years with alopecia areata. Some clones in this sample may be carry-over from other donors' samples.

The V gene is TRBV4-1, the J gene TRBJ2-3, with TRBD2 identical over 8 bases. After removal of 3 bases from V and 2 bases from J, the junction contained 4 bases not matched to a gene. The CDR3 is 15 amino acids. Germline CDR1 and CDR2: MGHRA and YSYEKL. CDR3 bases: TGCGCCAGCAGCCACGCTAGCGGGCCCACAGATACGCAGTATTTT. Residues: CASSHASGPTDTQYF.

This rearrangement joins TRBV10-2 to TRBJ1-4; D remains unclear. The V gene lost 2 bases and the J gene lost 7 bases, with 17 bases spanning the gap. Germline-derived CDR1 and CDR2 are WSHSY and SAAADI. This CDR3 has 16 residues. DNA for the CDR3: TGCGCCAGCAGTGAGAAGGGCCGAAGAAATACTGAAAAACTGTTTTTT. This translates into CASSEKGRRNTEKLFF.

The table lists this clonotype with a few counts. The chain has TRBV20-1 and TRBJ2-7; D tentatively reads TRBD1 or TRBD2 (5 bases each). The CDR3 length is 15 residues. Germline-derived CDR1 and CDR2 are DFQATT and SNEGSKA (reference sequence). Trimming took 1 base from V and 2 from J, leaving 15 bases between them. CDR3 DNA: TGCAGTGCTAGAGGGGGACGGGACGGGCCCTACGAGCAGTACTTC. This codes for CSARGGRDGPYEQYF.

The chain employs TRBV7-2 and TRBJ1-6; D gene unclear. The CDR3 length is 17 residues. The V gene lost 2 bases and the J gene lost 2 bases, with 13 bases spanning the gap. Germline V gene lookup returns CDR1 SGHTA and CDR2 FQGNSA. CDR3 DNA: TGTGCCAGCAGCTTACGAAACGGAGGAACCTATAATTCACCCCTCCACTTT. This translates into CASSLRNGGTYNSPLHF.

There are a few counts of this clonotype. This sequence joins TRBV6-1 and TRBJ2-2, with a possible D match to TRBD2 (6 bases). Germline V gene sequence: CDR1 MNHNS, CDR2 SASEGT. Trimming removed 8 bases at V and 7 bases at J, with 23 bases between. The CDR3 totals 16 residues. The CDR3 protein is CASRKRDSPGDGELFF. CDR3 nucleotides: TGTGCCAGCCGAAAGAGGGACTCCCCGGGGGACGGGGAGCTGTTTTTT.